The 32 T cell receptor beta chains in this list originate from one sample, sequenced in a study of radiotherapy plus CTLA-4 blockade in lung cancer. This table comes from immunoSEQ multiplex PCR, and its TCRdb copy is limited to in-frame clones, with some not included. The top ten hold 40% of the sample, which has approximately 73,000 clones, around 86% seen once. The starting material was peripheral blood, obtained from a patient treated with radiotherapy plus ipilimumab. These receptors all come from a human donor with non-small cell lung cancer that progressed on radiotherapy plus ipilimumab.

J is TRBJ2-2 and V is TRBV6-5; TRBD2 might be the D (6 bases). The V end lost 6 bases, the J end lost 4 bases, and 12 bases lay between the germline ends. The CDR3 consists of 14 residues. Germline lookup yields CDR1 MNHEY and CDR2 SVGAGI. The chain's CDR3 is CASRKGLFTGELFF. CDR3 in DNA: TGTGCCAGCAGAAAGGGACTGTTCACCGGGGAGCTGTTTTTT.

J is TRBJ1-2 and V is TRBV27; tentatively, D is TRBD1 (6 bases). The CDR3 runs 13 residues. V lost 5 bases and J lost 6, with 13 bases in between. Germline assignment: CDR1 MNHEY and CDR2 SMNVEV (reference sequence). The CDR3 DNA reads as TGTGCCAGCAGTCACGACAGGAAGGATGGCTACACCTTC. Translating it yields CASSHDRKDGYTF.

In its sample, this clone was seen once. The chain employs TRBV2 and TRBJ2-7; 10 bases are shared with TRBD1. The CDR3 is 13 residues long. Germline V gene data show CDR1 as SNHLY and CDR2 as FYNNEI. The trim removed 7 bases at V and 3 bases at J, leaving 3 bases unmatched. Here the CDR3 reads CASIRDRGYEQYF. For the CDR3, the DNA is TGTGCCAGCATCAGGGACAGGGGCTACGAGCAGTACTTC.

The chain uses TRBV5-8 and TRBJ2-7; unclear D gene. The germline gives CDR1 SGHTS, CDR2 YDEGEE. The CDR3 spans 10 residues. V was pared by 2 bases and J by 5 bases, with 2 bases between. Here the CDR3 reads CASSFDEQYF. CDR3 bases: TGTGCCAGCAGCTTTGACGAGCAGTACTTC.

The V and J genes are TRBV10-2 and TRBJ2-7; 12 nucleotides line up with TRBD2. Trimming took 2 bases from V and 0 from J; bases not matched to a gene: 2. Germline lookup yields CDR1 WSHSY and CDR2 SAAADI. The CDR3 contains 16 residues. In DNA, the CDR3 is TGCGCCAGCAGTGAGACTAGCGGGAGGATCTCCTACGAGCAGTACTTC. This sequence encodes CASSETSGRISYEQYF.

CDR3 bases: TGCGCCAGCAGCCCCACGACTGTGGCAGAGACCCAGTACTTC. Translation: CASSPTTVAETQYF. The chain has TRBV5-1 and TRBJ2-5; no reliable D call. The CDR3 sequence is 14 residues long. Germline V gives CDR1 SGHRS, CDR2 YFSETQ. The V and J ends lost 4 bases and 4 bases respectively, with 14 bases between them.

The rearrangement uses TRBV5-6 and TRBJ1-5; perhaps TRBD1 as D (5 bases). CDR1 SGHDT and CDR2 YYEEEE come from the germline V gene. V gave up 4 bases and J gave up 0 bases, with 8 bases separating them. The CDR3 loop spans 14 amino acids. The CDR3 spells CASSGQGSNQPQHF. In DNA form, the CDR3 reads TGTGCCAGCAGCGGTCAGGGTAGCAATCAGCCCCAGCATTTT. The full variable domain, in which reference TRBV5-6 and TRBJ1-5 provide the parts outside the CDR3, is DAGVTQSPTHLIKTRGQQVTLRCSPKSGHDTVSWYQQALGQGPQFIFQYYEEEERQRGNFPDRFSGHQFPNYSSELNVNALLLGDSALYLCASSGQGSNQPQHFGDGTRLSIL.

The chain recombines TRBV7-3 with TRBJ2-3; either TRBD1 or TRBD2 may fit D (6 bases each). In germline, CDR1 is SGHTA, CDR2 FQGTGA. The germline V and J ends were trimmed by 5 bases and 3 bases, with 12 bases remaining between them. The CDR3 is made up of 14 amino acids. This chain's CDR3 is CASSPGAGTDTQYF. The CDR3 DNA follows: TGTGCCAGCAGCCCGGGGGCTGGGACAGATACGCAGTATTTT.

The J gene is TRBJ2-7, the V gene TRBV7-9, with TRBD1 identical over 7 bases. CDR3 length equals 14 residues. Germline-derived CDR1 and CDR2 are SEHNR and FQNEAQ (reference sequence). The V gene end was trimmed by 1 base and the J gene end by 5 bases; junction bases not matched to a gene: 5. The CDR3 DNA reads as TGTGCCAGCAGCTTAGACCCAGACAGGGACGAGCAGTACGTC. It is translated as CASSLDPDRDEQYV.

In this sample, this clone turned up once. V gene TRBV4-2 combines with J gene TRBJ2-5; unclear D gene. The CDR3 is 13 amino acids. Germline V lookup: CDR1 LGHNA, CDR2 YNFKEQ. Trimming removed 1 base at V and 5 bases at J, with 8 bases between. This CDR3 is CASSQGASETQYF. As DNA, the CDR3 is TGTGCCAGCAGCCAAGGCGCGAGTGAGACCCAGTACTTC.

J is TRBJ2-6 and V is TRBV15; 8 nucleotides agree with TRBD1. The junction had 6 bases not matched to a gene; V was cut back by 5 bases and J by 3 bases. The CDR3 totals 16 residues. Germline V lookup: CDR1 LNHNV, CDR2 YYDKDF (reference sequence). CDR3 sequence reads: CATSGRTGNGANVLTF. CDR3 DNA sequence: TGTGCCACCAGCGGACGGACAGGGAATGGGGCCAACGTCCTGACTTTC. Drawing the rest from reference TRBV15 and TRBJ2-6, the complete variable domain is DAMVIQNPRYQVTQFGKPVTLSCSQTLNHNVMYWYQQKSSQAPKLLFHYYDKDFNNEADTPDNFQSRRPNTSFCFLDIRSPGLGDTAMYLCATSGRTGNGANVLTFGAGSRLTVL.

CDR3 in amino acids: CASSYRDRYEQYV. CDR3 coding DNA: TGTGCCAGCAGTTACAGGGACAGGTACGAGCAGTACGTC. The chain carries TRBV6-6 and TRBJ2-7; 8 bases are shared with TRBD1. Trimming removed 2 bases from V and 4 bases from J; junction bases left unmatched: 1. The CDR3 length is 13 residues. CDR1 MNHNY and CDR2 SVGAGI come from the germline V gene (reference sequence).

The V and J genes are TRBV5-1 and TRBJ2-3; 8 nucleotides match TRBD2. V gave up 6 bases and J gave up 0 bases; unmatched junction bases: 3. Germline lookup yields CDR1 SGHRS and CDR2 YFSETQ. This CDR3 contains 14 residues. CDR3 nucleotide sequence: TGCGCCAGCAATAGCGGGGTTAGCACAGATACGCAGTATTTT. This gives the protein CASNSGVSTDTQYF.

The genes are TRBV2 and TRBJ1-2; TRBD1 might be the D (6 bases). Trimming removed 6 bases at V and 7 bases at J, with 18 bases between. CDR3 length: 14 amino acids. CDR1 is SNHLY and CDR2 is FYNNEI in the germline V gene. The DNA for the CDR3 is TGTGCCAGCAGCAAGACAGGAGACTATGCTGGCTACACCTTC. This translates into CASSKTGDYAGYTF.

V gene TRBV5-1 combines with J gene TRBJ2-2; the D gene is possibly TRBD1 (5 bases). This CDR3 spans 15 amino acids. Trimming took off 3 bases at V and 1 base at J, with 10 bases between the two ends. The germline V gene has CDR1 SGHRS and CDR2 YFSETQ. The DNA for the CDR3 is TGCGCCAGCAGCTCGAGTACAGGGAACACCGGGGAGCTGTTTTTT. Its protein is CASSSSTGNTGELFF. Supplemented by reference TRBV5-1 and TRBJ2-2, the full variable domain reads KAGVTQTPRYLIKTRGQQVTLSCSPISGHRSVSWYQQTPGQGLQFLFEYFSETQRNKGNFPGRFSGRQFSNSRSEMNVSTLELGDSALYLCASSSSTGNTGELFFGEGSRLTVL.

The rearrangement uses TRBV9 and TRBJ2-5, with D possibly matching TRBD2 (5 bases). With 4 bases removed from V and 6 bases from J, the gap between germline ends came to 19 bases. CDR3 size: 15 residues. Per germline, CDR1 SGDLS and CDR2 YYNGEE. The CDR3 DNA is TGTGCCAGCAGCCCCGCCACGGAGGTGTGGCAGACCCAGTACTTC. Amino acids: CASSPATEVWQTQYF.

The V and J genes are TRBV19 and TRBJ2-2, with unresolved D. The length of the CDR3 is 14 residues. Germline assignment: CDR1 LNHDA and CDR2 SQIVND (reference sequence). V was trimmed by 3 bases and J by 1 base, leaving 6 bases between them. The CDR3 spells CASSILLNTGELFF. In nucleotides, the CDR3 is TGTGCCAGTAGTATCCTTCTGAACACCGGGGAGCTGTTTTTT.

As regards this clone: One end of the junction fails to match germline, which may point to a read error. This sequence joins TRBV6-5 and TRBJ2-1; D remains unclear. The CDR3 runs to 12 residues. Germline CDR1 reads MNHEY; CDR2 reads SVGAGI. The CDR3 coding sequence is TGTGCCAGCAGTTACGGGAACAAAGAGCAGTTCTTC. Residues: CASSYGNKEQFF.

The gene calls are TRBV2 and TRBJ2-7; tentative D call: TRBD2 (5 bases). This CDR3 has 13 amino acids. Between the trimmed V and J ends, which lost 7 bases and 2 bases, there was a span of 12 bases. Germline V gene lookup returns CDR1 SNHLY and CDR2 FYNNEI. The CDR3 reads CASMRDGTYEQYV. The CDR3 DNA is TGTGCCAGCATGCGAGACGGGACCTACGAGCAGTACGTC.

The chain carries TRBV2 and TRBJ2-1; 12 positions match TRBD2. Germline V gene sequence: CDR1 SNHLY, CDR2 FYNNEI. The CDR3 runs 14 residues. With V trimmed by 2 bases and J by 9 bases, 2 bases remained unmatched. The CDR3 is CASSEPSGRGEQFF. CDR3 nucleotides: TGTGCCAGCAGTGAACCTAGCGGGAGGGGTGAGCAGTTCTTC.

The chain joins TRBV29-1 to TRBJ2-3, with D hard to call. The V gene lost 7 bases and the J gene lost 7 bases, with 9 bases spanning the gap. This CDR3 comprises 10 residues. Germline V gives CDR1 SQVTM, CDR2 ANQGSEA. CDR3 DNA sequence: TGCAGCGGTATCGACAATACGCAGTATTTT. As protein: CSGIDNTQYF.

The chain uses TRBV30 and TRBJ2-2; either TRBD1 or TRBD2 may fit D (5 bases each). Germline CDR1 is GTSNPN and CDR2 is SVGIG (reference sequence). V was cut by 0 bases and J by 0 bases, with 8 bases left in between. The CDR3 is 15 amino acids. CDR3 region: CAWSVVGPNTGELFF. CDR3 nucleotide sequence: TGTGCCTGGAGTGTCGTGGGACCGAACACCGGGGAGCTGTTTTTT.

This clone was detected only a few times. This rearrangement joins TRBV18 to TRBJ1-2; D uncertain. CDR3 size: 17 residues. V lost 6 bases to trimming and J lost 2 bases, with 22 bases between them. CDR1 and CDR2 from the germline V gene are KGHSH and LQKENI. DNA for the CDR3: TGTGCCAGCTCCCGTGGGATGGCAAGCAGCTCAAACTATGGCTACACCTTC. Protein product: CASSRGMASSSNYGYTF.

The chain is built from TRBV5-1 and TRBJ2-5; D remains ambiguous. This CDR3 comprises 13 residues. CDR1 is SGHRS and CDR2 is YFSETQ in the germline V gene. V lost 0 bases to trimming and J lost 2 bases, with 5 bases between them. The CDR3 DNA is TGCGCCAGCAGCTTGGTAATTCAAGAGACCCAGTACTTC. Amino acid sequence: CASSLVIQETQYF.

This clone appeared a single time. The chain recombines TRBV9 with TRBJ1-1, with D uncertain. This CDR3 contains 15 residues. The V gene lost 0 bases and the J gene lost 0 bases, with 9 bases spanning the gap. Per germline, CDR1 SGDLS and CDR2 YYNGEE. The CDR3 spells CASSVVNSMNTEAFF. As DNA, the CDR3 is TGTGCCAGCAGCGTAGTGAACAGTATGAACACTGAAGCTTTCTTT.

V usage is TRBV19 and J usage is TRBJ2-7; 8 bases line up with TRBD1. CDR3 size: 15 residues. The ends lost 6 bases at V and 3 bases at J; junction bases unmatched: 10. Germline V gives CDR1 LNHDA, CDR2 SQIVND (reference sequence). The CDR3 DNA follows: TGTGCCAGTAGCATATCACCAGGACAGGGCTACGAGCAGTACGTC. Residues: CASSISPGQGYEQYV.

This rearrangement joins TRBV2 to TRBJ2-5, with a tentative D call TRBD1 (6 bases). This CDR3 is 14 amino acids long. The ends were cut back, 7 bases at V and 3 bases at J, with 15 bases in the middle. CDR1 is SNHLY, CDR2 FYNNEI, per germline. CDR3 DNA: TGTGCCAGCATGGTAAACAGGGTGGAAGAGACCCAGTACTTC. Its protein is CASMVNRVEETQYF.

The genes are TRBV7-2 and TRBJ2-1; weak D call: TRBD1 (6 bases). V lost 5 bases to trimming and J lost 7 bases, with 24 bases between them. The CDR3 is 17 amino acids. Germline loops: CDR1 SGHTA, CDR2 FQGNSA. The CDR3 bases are TGTGCCAGCAGCCCACGCCTTACAGGGTACCCCGGGAATGAGCAGTTCTTC. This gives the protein CASSPRLTGYPGNEQFF.

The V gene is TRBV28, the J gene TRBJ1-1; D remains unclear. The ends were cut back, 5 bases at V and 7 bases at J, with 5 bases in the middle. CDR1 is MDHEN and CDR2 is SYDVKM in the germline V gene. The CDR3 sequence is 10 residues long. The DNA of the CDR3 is TGTGCCAGCAGTAGCCTTGAAGCTTTCTTT. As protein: CASSSLEAFF.

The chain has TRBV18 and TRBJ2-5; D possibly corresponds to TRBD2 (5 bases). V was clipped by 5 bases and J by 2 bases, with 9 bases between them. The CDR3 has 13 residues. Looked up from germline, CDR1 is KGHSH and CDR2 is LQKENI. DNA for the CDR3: TGTGCCAGCTCAACCGGGAAACAAGAGACCCAGTACTTC. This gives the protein CASSTGKQETQYF.

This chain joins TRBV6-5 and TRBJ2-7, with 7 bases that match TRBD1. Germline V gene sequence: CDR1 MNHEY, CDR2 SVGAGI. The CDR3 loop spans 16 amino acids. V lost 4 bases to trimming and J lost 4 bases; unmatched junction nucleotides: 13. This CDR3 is CASSSSTWNRGYEQYV. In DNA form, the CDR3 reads TGTGCCAGCAGTTCCTCGACCTGGAACAGGGGATACGAGCAGTACGTC.

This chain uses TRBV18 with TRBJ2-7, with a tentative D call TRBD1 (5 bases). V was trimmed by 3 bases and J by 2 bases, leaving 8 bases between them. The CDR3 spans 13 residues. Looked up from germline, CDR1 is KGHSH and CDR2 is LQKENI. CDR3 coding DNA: TGTGCCAGCTCACCCGACAGCCCCTACGAGCAGTACTTC. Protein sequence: CASSPDSPYEQYF.